These 2 T cell receptor beta chains were all obtained from the same sample, sequenced in a study of T cells after yellow fever vaccination. One entry per CDR3 protein results from TCRdb running MiXCR on the 5' RACE reads. The table includes more than 200,000 distinct CDR3 sequences, about 3.7% detected once. Sequencing was performed on PBMCs, taken 15 days after the yellow fever booster vaccination. The receptors originated from a man between 18 and 29 years old who received the YFV17D yellow fever vaccine.

This clonotype was counted many times. The chain has TRBV6-2 or TRBV6-3 and TRBJ2-7, with D uncertain. The CDR3 spans 12 residues. V lost 0 bases, J lost 3 bases, and 3 bases lay in between. Germline loops: CDR1 MNHEY, CDR2 SVGEGT. CDR3 protein: CASSYSDYEQYV. Written as DNA, the CDR3 is TGTGCCAGCAGTTACTCGGACTACGAGCAGTACGTC.

This clonotype was found many times. CDR3 in amino acids: CASSAEVGFHQPQHF. The CDR3 coding sequence is TGCGCCAGCAGCGCAGAGGTCGGATTTCATCAGCCCCAGCATTTT. The rearrangement links TRBV4-3 to TRBJ1-5; the D is unclear. Germline-derived CDR1 and CDR2 are LGHNA and YSLEER. The CDR3 length is 15 residues. Deletions cut 5 bases from V and 5 bases from J, with 16 bases between.